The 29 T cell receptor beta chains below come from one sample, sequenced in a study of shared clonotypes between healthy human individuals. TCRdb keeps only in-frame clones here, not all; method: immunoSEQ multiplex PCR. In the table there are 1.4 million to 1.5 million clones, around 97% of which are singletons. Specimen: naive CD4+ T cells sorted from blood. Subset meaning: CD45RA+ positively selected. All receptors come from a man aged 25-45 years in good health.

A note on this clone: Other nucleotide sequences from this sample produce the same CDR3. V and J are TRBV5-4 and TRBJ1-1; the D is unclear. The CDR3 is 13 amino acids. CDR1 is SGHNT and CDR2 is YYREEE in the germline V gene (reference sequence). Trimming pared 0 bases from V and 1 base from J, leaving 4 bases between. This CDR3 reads CASSLVRNTEAFF. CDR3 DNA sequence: TGTGCCAGCAGCTTGGTGAGGAACACTGAAGCTTTCTTT.

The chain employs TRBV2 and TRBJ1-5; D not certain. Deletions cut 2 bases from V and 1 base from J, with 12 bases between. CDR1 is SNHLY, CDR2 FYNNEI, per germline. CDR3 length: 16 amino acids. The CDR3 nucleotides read TGTGCCAGCAGTGAATTGTCGGGGATAAGCAATCAGCCCCAGCATTTT. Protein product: CASSELSGISNQPQHF.

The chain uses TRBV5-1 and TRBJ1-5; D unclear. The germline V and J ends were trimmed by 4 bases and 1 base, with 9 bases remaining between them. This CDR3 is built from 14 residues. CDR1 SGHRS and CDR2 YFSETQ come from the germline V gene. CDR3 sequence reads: CASSPDGSNQPQHF. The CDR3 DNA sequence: TGCGCCAGCAGCCCGGACGGGAGCAATCAGCCCCAGCATTTT.

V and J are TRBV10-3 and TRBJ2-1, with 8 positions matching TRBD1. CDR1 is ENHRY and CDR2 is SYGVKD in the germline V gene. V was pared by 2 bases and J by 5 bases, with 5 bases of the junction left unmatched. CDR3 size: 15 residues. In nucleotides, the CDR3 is TGTGCCATCAGTGAGGAGGACAGGGTAAACAATGAGCAGTTCTTC. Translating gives CAISEEDRVNNEQFF.

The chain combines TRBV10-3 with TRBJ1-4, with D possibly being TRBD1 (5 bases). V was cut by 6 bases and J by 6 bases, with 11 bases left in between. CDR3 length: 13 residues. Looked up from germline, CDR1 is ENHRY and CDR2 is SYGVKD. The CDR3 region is CAIRQGADEKLFF. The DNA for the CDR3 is TGTGCCATCAGACAAGGGGCGGATGAAAAACTGTTTTTT.

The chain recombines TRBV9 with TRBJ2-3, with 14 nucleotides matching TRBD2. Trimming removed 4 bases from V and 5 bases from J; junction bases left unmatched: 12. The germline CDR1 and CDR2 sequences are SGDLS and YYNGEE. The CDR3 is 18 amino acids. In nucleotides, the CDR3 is TGTGCCAGCAGCCCCCAGGGACTAGCGGGAGTACATGTAGATACGCAGTATTTT. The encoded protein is CASSPQGLAGVHVDTQYF.

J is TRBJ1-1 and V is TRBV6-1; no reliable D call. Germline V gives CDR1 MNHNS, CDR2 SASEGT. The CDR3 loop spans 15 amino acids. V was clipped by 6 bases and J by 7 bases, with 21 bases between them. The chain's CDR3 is CASSKTRGRLIEAFF. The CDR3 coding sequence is TGTGCCAGCAGCAAAACAAGAGGGAGGCTCATTGAAGCTTTCTTT.

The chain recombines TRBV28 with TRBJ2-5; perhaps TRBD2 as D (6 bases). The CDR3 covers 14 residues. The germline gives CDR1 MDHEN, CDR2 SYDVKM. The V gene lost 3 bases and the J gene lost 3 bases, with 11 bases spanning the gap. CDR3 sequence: CASSFPGVEETQYF. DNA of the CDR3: TGTGCCAGCAGTTTCCCGGGAGTGGAAGAGACCCAGTACTTC. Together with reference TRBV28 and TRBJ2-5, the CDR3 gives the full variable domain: DVKVTQSSRYLVKRTGEKVFLECVQDMDHENMFWYRQDPGLGLRLIYFSYDVKMKEKGDIPEGYSVSREKKERFSLILESASTNQTSMYLCASSFPGVEETQYFGPGTRLLVL.

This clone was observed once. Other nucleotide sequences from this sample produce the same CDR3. The CDR3 region has the DNA TGTGCCAGCAGGGATTCTGGGGCCAACGTCCTGACTTTC. Its protein is CASRDSGANVLTF. The chain has TRBV19 and TRBJ2-6; possibly TRBD1 for D (5 bases). Trimming removed 9 bases from V and 1 base from J, with 7 bases in between. Germline CDR1 LNHDA, CDR2 SQIVND (reference sequence). CDR3 length: 13 residues.

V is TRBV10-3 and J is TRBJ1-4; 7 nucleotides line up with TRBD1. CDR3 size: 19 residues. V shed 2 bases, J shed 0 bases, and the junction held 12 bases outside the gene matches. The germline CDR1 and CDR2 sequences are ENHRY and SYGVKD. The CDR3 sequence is CAISEAAGTASATNEKLFF. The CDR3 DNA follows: TGTGCCATCAGTGAGGCTGCCGGGACAGCAAGTGCAACTAATGAAAAACTGTTTTTT.

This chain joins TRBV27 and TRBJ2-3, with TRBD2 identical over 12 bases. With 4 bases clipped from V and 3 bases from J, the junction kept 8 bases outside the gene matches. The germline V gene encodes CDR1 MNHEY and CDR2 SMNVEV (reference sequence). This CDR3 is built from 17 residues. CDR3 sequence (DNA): TGTGCCAGCAGTTCTAAGACTAGCGGGAGTCGGACAGATACGCAGTATTTT. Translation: CASSSKTSGSRTDTQYF.

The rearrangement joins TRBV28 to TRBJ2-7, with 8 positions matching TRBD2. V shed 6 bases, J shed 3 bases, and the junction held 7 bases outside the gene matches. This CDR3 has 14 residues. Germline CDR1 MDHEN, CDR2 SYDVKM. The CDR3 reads CASRALAGVYEQYF. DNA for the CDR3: TGTGCCAGCAGGGCTCTAGCGGGCGTCTACGAGCAGTACTTC.

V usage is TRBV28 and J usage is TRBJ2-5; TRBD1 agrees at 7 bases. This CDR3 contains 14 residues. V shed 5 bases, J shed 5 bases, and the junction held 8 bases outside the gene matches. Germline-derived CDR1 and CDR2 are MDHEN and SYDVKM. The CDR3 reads CASSRDRIGETQYF. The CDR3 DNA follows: TGTGCCAGCAGTCGGGACAGAATCGGGGAGACCCAGTACTTC.

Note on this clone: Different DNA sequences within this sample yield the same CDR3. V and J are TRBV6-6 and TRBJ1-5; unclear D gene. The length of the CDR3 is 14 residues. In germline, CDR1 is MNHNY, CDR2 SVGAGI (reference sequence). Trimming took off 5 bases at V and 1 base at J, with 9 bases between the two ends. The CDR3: CASSRTVSNQPQHF. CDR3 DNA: TGTGCCAGCAGTCGGACGGTGAGCAATCAGCCCCAGCATTTT.

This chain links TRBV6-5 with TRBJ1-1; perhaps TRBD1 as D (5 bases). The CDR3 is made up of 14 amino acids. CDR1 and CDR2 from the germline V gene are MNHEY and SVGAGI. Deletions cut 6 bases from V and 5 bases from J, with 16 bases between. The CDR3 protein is CASSPGPGWTEAFF. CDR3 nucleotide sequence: TGTGCCAGCAGCCCGGGGCCAGGGTGGACTGAAGCTTTCTTT.

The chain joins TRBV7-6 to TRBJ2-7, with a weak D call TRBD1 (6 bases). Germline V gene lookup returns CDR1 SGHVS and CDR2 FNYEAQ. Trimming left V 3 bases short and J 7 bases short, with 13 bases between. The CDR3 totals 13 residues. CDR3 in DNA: TGTGCCAGCAGCTTGTCGCAGGGGTTAGAGCAGTACTTC. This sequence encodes CASSLSQGLEQYF.

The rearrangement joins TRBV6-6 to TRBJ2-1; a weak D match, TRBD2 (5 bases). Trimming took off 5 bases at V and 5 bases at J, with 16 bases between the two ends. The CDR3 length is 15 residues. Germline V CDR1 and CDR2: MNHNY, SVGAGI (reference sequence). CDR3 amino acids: CASSRPTSLNNEQFF. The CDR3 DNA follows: TGTGCCAGCAGTCGCCCTACTAGTTTGAACAATGAGCAGTTCTTC.

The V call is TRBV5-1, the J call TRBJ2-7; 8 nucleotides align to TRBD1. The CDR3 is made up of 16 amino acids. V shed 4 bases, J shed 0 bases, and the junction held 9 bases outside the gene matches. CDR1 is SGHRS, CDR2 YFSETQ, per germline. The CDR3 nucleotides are TGCGCCAGCAGCGACCCCAGACAGGGGCTCTCCTACGAGCAGTACTTC. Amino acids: CASSDPRQGLSYEQYF.

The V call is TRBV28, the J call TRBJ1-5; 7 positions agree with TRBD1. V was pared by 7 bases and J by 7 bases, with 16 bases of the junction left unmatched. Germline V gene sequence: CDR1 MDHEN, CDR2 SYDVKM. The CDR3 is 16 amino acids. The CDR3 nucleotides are TGTGCCAGCATTCAAAGGACAGGCGGTACTAAGCAGCCCCAGCATTTT. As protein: CASIQRTGGTKQPQHF.

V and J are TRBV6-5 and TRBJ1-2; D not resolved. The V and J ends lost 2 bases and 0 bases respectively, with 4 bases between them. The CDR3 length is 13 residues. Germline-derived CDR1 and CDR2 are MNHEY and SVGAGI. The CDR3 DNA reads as TGTGCCAGCAGTTACGGTCCTAACTATGGCTACACCTTC. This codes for CASSYGPNYGYTF.

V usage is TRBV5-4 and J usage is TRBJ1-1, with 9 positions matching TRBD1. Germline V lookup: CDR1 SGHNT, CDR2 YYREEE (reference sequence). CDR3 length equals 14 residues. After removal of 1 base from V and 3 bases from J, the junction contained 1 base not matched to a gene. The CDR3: CASSLRDRDTEAFF. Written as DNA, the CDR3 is TGTGCCAGCAGCTTGCGGGACAGGGACACTGAAGCTTTCTTT.

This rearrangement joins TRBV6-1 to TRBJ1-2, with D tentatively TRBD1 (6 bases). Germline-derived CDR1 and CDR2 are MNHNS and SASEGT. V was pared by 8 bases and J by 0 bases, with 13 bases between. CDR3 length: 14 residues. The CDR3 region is CASGGDRPNYGYTF. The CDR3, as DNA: TGTGCCAGCGGCGGAGACAGGCCTAACTATGGCTACACCTTC.

Here the CDR3 reads CASTRRPGNTIYF. In DNA form, the CDR3 reads TGTGCCAGCACCCGCCGCCCTGGAAACACCATATATTTT. The genes are TRBV2 and TRBJ1-3; D is unresolved. CDR1 and CDR2 (germline): SNHLY, FYNNEI. V lost 7 bases and J 2 bases, leaving 9 bases between the germline ends. The CDR3 extends over 13 amino acids.

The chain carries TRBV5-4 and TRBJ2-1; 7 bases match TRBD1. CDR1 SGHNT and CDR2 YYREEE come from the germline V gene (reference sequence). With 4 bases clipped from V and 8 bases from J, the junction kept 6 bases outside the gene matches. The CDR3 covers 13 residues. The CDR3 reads CASSLGQRDEQFF. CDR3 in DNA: TGTGCCAGCAGCCTGGGACAGAGGGATGAGCAGTTCTTC. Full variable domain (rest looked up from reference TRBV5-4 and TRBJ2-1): ETGVTQSPTHLIKTRGQQVTLRCSSQSGHNTVSWYQQALGQGPQFIFQYYREEENGRGNFPPRFSGLQFPNYSSELNVNALELDDSALYLCASSLGQRDEQFFGPGTRLTVL.

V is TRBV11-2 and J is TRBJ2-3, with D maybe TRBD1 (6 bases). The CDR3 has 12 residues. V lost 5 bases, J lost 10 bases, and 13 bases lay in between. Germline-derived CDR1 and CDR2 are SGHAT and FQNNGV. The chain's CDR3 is CASSPTGSAQYF. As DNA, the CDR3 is TGTGCCAGCAGCCCTACAGGGTCTGCGCAGTATTTT.

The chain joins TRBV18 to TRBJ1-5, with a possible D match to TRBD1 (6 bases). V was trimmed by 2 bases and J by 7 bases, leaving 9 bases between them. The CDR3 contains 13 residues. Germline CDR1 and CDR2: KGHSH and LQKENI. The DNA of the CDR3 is TGTGCCAGCTCACCAGAGGGGGAACAGCCCCAGCATTTT. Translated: CASSPEGEQPQHF.

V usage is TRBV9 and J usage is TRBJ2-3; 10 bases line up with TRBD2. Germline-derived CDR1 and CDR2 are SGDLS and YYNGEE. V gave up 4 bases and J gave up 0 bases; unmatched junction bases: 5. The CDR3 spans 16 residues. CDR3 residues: CASSPLAGGSTDTQYF. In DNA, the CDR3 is TGTGCCAGCAGCCCATTAGCGGGAGGAAGCACAGATACGCAGTATTTT. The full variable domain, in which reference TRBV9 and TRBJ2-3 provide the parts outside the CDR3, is DSGVTQTPKHLITATGQRVTLRCSPRSGDLSVYWYQQSLDQGLQFLIQYYNGEERAKGNILERFSAQQFPDLHSELNLSSLELGDSALYFCASSPLAGGSTDTQYFGPGTRLTVL.

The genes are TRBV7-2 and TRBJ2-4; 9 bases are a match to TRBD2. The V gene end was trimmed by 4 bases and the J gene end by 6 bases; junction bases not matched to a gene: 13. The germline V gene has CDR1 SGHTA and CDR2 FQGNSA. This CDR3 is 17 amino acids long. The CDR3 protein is CASSSRGLAGSLNIQYF. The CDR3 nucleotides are TGTGCCAGCAGCTCAAGAGGGCTAGCGGGATCGCTAAACATTCAGTACTTC.

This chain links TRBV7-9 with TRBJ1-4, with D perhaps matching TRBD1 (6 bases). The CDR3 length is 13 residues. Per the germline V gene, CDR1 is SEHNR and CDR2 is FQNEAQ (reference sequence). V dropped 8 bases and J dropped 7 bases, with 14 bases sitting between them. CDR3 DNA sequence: TGTGCCAGCGTCAGGGACACTGGTGAAAAACTGTTTTTT. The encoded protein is CASVRDTGEKLFF.